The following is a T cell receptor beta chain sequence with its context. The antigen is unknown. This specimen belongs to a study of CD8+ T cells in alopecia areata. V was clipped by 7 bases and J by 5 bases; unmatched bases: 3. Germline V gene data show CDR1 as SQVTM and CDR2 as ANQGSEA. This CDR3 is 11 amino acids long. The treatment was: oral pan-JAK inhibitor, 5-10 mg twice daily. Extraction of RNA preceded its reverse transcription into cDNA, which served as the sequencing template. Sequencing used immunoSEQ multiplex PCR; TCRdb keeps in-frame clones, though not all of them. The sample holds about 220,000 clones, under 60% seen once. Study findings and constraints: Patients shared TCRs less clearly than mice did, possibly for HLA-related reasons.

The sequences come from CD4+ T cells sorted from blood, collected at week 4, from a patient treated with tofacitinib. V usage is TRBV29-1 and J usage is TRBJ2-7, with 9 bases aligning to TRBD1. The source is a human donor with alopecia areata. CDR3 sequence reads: CSGRTGDEQYF. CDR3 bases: TGCAGCGGGCGGACAGGGGACGAGCAGTACTTC.